This TCR beta chain was recovered during a study of PD-1 blockade in classical Hodgkin lymphoma. The CDR3 contains 13 residues. With 4 bases clipped from V and 3 bases from J, the junction kept 3 bases outside the gene matches. The germline V gene encodes CDR1 MNHEY and CDR2 SMNVEV (reference sequence). Patients all relapsed after autologous stem cell transplantation, and there was variation in brentuximab vedotin exposure. Best overall response was complete response, partial response or progressive disease in these relapsed/refractory classical Hodgkin lymphoma patients. Produced via immunoSEQ multiplex PCR; TCRdb's table is partial and in-frame only. The sample contains tens of thousands of clones, nearly 90% of which appear only once.

The sequence came from a human donor with classical Hodgkin lymphoma. The rearrangement uses TRBV27 and TRBJ2-7, with 7 bases lining up with TRBD1. Sequences were derived from peripheral blood mononuclear cells (PBMCs), sampled before the second cycle of nivolumab. The CDR3 spells CASSSGQDYEQYF. DNA for the CDR3: TGTGCCAGCAGTTCTGGACAGGACTACGAGCAGTACTTC.